This T cell receptor beta chain is drawn from a study of cytomegalovirus exposure and HLA in healthy donors. With regard to this clone: Its specificity is unknown.

The PCR was carried out with 60 Vbeta primers and 13 Jbeta primers. The data were produced by immunoSEQ multiplex PCR, yet TCRdb's version contains in-frame clones alone and is incomplete. Of 140,000 to 150,000 clones in the sample, about four fifths were seen once. CDR1 WSHSY and CDR2 SAAADI come from the germline V gene. V lost 9 bases and J lost 3, with 8 bases in between. The CDR3 spans 11 residues. Study findings and constraints: Analysis was performed later, and it showed HLA-associated TCR beta chains to be more clonally expanded than equally common others. When a later analysis was performed, an Asian-associated ancestry cluster reportedly had fewer N-insertions than the roughly 700-donor mean.

The chain employs TRBV10-2 and TRBJ1-2; the D is unclear. Sequencing was done on a sample of PBMCs. The clonotype comes from a man aged 35 to 55 in good health and CMV-seronegative. This CDR3 reads CASYDYYGYTF. CDR3 DNA sequence: TGCGCCAGTTACGACTACTATGGCTACACCTTC.